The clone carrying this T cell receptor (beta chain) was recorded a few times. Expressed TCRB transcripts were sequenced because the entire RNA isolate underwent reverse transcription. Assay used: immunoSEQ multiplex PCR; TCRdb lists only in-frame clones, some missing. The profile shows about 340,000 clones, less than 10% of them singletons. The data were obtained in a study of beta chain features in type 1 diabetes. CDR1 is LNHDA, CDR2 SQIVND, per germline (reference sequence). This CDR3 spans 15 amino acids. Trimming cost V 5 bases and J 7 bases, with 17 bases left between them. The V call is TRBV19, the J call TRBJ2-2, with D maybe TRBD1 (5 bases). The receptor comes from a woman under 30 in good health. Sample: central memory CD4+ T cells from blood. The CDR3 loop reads CASSVPWQGGGELFF. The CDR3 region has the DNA TGTGCCAGTAGTGTACCTTGGCAGGGCGGCGGGGAGCTGTTTTTT.